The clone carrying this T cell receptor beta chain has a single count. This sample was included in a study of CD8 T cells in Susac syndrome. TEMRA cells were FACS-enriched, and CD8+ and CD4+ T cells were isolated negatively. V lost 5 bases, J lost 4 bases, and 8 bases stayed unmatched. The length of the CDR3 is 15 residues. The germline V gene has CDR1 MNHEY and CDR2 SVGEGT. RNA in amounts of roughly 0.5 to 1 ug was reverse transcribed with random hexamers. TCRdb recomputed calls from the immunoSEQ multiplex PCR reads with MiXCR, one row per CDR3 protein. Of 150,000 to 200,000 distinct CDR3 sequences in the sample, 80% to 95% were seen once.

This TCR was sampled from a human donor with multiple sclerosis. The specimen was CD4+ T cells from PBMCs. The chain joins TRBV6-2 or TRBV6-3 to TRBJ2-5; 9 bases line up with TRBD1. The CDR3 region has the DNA TGTGCCAGCAGTAACCGGGACAGGGTTGGAGAGACCCAGTACTTC. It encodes CASSNRDRVGETQYF.